These 22 T cell receptor beta chains were all obtained from the same sample, sequenced in a study of shared clonotypes between healthy human individuals. Repertoires were generated with immunoSEQ multiplex PCR, while TCRdb's copy carries only in-frame clones and drops some. The repertoire holds approximately 500,000 clones, with approximately 81% as singletons. The sample comprised PBMCs. The receptor set was obtained from a woman aged 40 to 55 in good health. Some clones in this sample may be carry-over from other donors' samples.

The V and J genes are TRBV2 and TRBJ2-2; 8 bases line up with TRBD2. Looked up from germline, CDR1 is SNHLY and CDR2 is FYNNEI. J was trimmed by 1 base and V by 7 bases; bases with no gene match: 8. CDR3 length: 16 residues. The CDR3 nucleotides read TGTGCCAGCAAGGTTATAGCGGGGCTGAACACCGGGGAGCTGTTTTTT. Its protein is CASKVIAGLNTGELFF. The variable domain in full, with the rest retrieved from reference TRBV2 and TRBJ2-2, is EPEVTQTPSHQVTQMGQEVILRCVPISNHLYFYWYRQILGQKVEFLVSFYNNEISEKSEIFDDQFSVERPDGSNFTLKIRSTKLEDSAMYFCASKVIAGLNTGELFFGEGSRLTVL.

The chain recombines TRBV5-1 with TRBJ1-2; D is unresolved. Germline CDR1 and CDR2: SGHRS and YFSETQ. Trimming took off 4 bases at V and 4 bases at J, with 20 bases between the two ends. The CDR3 is made up of 16 amino acids. The CDR3 sequence is CASSDLSTTRRYGYTF. Written as DNA, the CDR3 is TGCGCCAGCAGCGACCTAAGCACCACTCGCCGCTATGGCTACACCTTC.

The rearrangement links TRBV5-1 to TRBJ2-3; no reliable D call. V was clipped by 0 bases and J by 6 bases, with 8 bases between them. The CDR3 totals 13 residues. The V gene's germline CDR1 is SGHRS and CDR2 YFSETQ. DNA of the CDR3: TGCGCCAGCAGCTTGGACTGGGCGGATACGCAGTATTTT. Translated: CASSLDWADTQYF.

The V call is TRBV6-5, the J call TRBJ2-2; 7 positions agree with TRBD2. The CDR3 sequence is 13 residues long. CDR1 and CDR2 (germline): MNHEY, SVGAGI. Trimming removed 5 bases from V and 7 bases from J; junction bases left unmatched: 4. The CDR3 here is CASSREGNGELFF. The CDR3 bases are TGTGCCAGCAGTAGGGAGGGAAACGGGGAGCTGTTTTTT.

This chain connects TRBV29-1 to TRBJ2-7, with 8 nucleotides matching TRBD1. This CDR3 spans 15 amino acids. Looked up from germline, CDR1 is SQVTM and CDR2 is ANQGSEA. The V gene end was trimmed by 5 bases and the J gene end by 1 base; junction bases not matched to a gene: 10. The CDR3 loop reads CSVRGSQGGSYEQYF. The CDR3 coding sequence is TGCAGCGTTAGGGGGTCACAGGGGGGATCCTACGAGCAGTACTTC.

Comment on this clone: In the same sample, other DNA sequences code for this CDR3. This CDR3 reads CASSLRTGENTEAFF. The CDR3 DNA reads as TGCGCCAGCAGCCTAAGGACTGGAGAAAACACTGAAGCTTTCTTT. The rearrangement uses TRBV5-1 and TRBJ1-1; D is unresolved. The CDR3 has 15 amino acids. V was shortened by 4 bases and J by 2 bases, with 15 bases between the two germline ends. Germline V lookup: CDR1 SGHRS, CDR2 YFSETQ.

The chain combines TRBV29-1 with TRBJ2-2; D is uncertain. This CDR3 contains 13 residues. CDR1 is SQVTM and CDR2 is ANQGSEA in the germline V gene. The V and J ends lost 1 base and 6 bases respectively, with 9 bases between them. CDR3 protein: CSVEVMRSGELFF. CDR3 in DNA: TGCAGCGTTGAAGTCATGCGGTCCGGGGAGCTGTTTTTT.

The chain employs TRBV18 and TRBJ1-4; tentatively, D is TRBD1 (5 bases). There are 13 residues in the CDR3. Trimming left V 2 bases short and J 7 bases short, with 8 bases between. From germline, CDR1 is KGHSH and CDR2 LQKENI. CDR3 in amino acids: CASSPGALEKLFF. The CDR3 nucleotides are TGTGCCAGCTCACCAGGGGCGCTTGAAAAACTGTTTTTT. Drawing the rest from reference TRBV18 and TRBJ1-4, the complete variable domain is NAGVMQNPRHLVRRRGQEARLRCSPMKGHSHVYWYRQLPEEGLKFMVYLQKENIIDESGMPKERFSAEFPKEGPSILRIQQVVRGDSAAYFCASSPGALEKLFFGSGTQLSVL.

In this sample, this clone turned up a few times. The DNA for the CDR3 is TGTGCCAGCTCACCGACGTTAGGGTCTTATACCGGGGAGCTGTTTTTT. It translates to CASSPTLGSYTGELFF. This chain uses TRBV18 with TRBJ2-2; no definite D call. V lost 3 bases and J 5 bases, leaving 16 bases between the germline ends. Germline assignment: CDR1 KGHSH and CDR2 LQKENI. The CDR3 has 16 residues.

V gene TRBV9 combines with J gene TRBJ2-1, with 8 bases lining up with TRBD2. With V trimmed by 3 bases and J by 7 bases, 9 bases remained unmatched. This CDR3 is 15 amino acids long. Germline CDR1 is SGDLS and CDR2 is YYNGEE. In DNA, the CDR3 is TGTGCCAGCAGCGCCACGGAGCGGGAGTCAAATGAGCAGTTCTTC. Its translation is CASSATERESNEQFF.

The chain is built from TRBV14 and TRBJ2-4, with D perhaps matching TRBD2 (6 bases). This CDR3 spans 15 amino acids. V was trimmed by 0 bases and J by 5 bases, leaving 11 bases between them. The germline V gene has CDR1 SGHDN and CDR2 FVKESK. As DNA, the CDR3 is TGTGCCAGCAGCCAAGATGGGAGGTATGAAAACATTCAGTACTTC. Its protein is CASSQDGRYENIQYF.

The chain is built from TRBV11-3 and TRBJ2-5, with D possibly being TRBD2 (5 bases). The CDR3 consists of 14 residues. Trimming took off 6 bases at V and 2 bases at J, with 13 bases between the two ends. Germline assignment: CDR1 SGHNT and CDR2 YENEEA. CDR3 residues: CASSSAGGQETQYF. CDR3 DNA: TGTGCCAGCAGTTCGGCGGGTGGACAAGAGACCCAGTACTTC.

In the case of this clone: A far larger clone is off by one base, so a read error is likely. This rearrangement joins TRBV2 to TRBJ1-5; D may be TRBD1 (6 bases). The germline V gene has CDR1 SNHLY and CDR2 FYNNEI. This CDR3 contains 14 residues. In DNA, the CDR3 is TGTGCCAGCAGTGGACAGGCCGAATATGGGCCCCAGCGTTTT. Amino acid sequence: CASSGQAEYGPQRF.

This sequence joins TRBV27 and TRBJ2-3; 10 bases are a match to TRBD1. The CDR3 is made up of 16 amino acids. The germline V gene encodes CDR1 MNHEY and CDR2 SMNVEV (reference sequence). V dropped 5 bases and J dropped 4; count of bases not matched to a gene: 9. The CDR3 here is CASSPVGQGISDTQYF. The DNA for the CDR3 is TGTGCCAGCAGTCCCGTGGGACAGGGGATCTCAGATACGCAGTATTTT.

The genes are TRBV5-1 and TRBJ1-1, with a tentative D call TRBD1 (5 bases). This CDR3 is 14 amino acids long. Germline CDR1 reads SGHRS; CDR2 reads YFSETQ. With 1 base removed from V and 1 base from J, the gap between germline ends came to 8 bases. As DNA, the CDR3 is TGCGCCAGCAGCTTGTTCGGGGCGAACACTGAAGCTTTCTTT. Amino acid sequence: CASSLFGANTEAFF.

The genes are TRBV25-1 and TRBJ2-6, with D hard to call. Trimming took off 0 bases at V and 4 bases at J, with 7 bases between the two ends. The germline V gene encodes CDR1 MGHDK and CDR2 SYGVNS. The CDR3 length is 15 residues. The CDR3 reads CASSEYFGGANVLTF. CDR3 DNA: TGTGCCAGCAGTGAATATTTTGGGGGGGCCAACGTCCTGACTTTC.

The sample holds many counts of this clone. Other DNA sequences of this sample code for an identical CDR3. This chain uses TRBV9 with TRBJ2-2, with 8 nucleotides matching TRBD2. This CDR3 is built from 16 residues. V was pared by 1 base and J by 0 bases, with 2 bases of the junction left unmatched. Germline V CDR1 and CDR2: SGDLS, YYNGEE. CDR3 coding DNA: TGTGCCAGCAGCGTAACCGGGGGGGCGAACACCGGGGAGCTGTTTTTT. Protein product: CASSVTGGANTGELFF.

The chain combines TRBV29-1 with TRBJ1-5; 8 nucleotides line up with TRBD1. The ends lost 3 bases at V and 6 bases at J; junction bases unmatched: 13. Germline CDR1 reads SQVTM; CDR2 reads ANQGSEA. This CDR3 has 16 amino acids. The CDR3 region has the DNA TGCAGCGTTGAGAGCCCCAACAGGGGGATAGGTCAGCCCCAGCATTTT. This encodes CSVESPNRGIGQPQHF.

The CDR3 is CASSNRQGATYEQYF. The CDR3 bases are TGTGCCAGCAGTAATCGACAGGGGGCCACCTACGAGCAGTACTTC. The chain is built from TRBV6-1 and TRBJ2-7; 10 bases are shared with TRBD1. V gave up 5 bases and J gave up 2 bases; unmatched junction bases: 6. The length of the CDR3 is 15 residues. Germline V gene lookup returns CDR1 MNHNS and CDR2 SASEGT.

This sequence joins TRBV6-1 and TRBJ1-1; D ambiguous. CDR3 length equals 14 residues. Germline loops: CDR1 MNHNS, CDR2 SASEGT. The V and J ends lost 2 bases and 5 bases respectively, with 12 bases between them. CDR3 in amino acids: CASSEISESTEAFF. The CDR3, as DNA: TGTGCCAGCAGTGAAATAAGCGAGAGTACTGAAGCTTTCTTT.

The chain combines TRBV28 with TRBJ2-4; D possibly corresponds to TRBD1 (6 bases). The CDR3 sequence is 19 residues long. V shed 5 bases and J shed 0 bases, with 23 bases lying between them. Germline lookup yields CDR1 MDHEN and CDR2 SYDVKM. This CDR3 is CASSRWGHEPGLAKNIQYF. DNA of the CDR3: TGTGCCAGCAGTCGATGGGGACACGAACCCGGACTAGCCAAAAACATTCAGTACTTC.

Turning to this clone: Distinct nucleotide sequences in the sample also encode this CDR3. The genes are TRBV18 and TRBJ2-7; 11 positions agree with TRBD2. Germline assignment: CDR1 KGHSH and CDR2 LQKENI. V was clipped by 3 bases and J by 3 bases; unmatched bases: 4. This CDR3 is built from 15 residues. This CDR3 is CASSPLAGGGYEQYF. CDR3 bases: TGTGCCAGCTCACCGTTAGCGGGAGGGGGCTACGAGCAGTACTTC.